This TCR beta chain was profiled in a study of blood T cells in healthy people across ages. Study-level results: The authors considered diversity estimates from one million T cells to be underestimates.

The germline V gene has CDR1 SGHTA and CDR2 FQGNSA. The length of the CDR3 is 14 residues. V lost 5 bases and J lost 5, with 16 bases in between. There were healthy Caucasian individuals from Russia, aged about 6 to 100, serving as donors. With regard to this clonotype: As yet, its antigen is unknown.

A J-beta primer mix and a sample-barcoded 5' primer were used in a second PCR of roughly 6 to 11 cycles. Each CDR3 protein is one row after TCRdb ran MiXCR on the 5' RACE reads. There are 1 million or so distinct CDR3 sequences in the sample; under 30% occur only once, and about 0.8% lies in the top ten. The data were also submitted as part of a second study, on T cells of mothers and their children. From that paper: A few healthy Caucasian mothers and their six children were the donors. Every mother supplied over 9 million TCR beta CDR3 reads and every child some 3 million.

The chain is built from TRBV7-2 and TRBJ2-7; tentatively, D is TRBD1 (5 bases). The sequenced material came from blood. The source is a girl aged 2-10 years in good health. The CDR3 bases are TGTGCCAGCAGCCTACCAAACCAGGGTCACGAGCAGTACTTC. Protein product: CASSLPNQGHEQYF.